This T cell receptor (beta chain) was identified in a study of response to subunit inactivated influenza vaccine. There are 14 residues in the CDR3. The V gene lost 0 bases and the J gene lost 4 bases, with 9 bases spanning the gap. The germline V gene encodes CDR1 LNHNV and CDR2 YYDKDF (reference sequence). From the RT-PCR reads, TCRdb called clonotypes with MiXCR, one entry per CDR3 protein. The sample carries roughly 500,000 distinct CDR3 sequences, less than 25% recorded once. The same sample was also studied in work on T cells expressing NK-cell markers. That report adds: 5'RACE template switching built TCR beta cDNA with unique molecular identifiers.

Specimen: CD4+ T cells sorted from PBMCs, collected approximately 13 days after vaccination. The TCR sequence derives from a man in his fifties who received an inactivated influenza vaccine. J is TRBJ1-2 and V is TRBV15; weak D call: TRBD1 (6 bases). The CDR3 DNA sequence: TGTGCCACCAGCAGAGATACAGGGCTCTATGGCTACACCTTC. Amino acid sequence: CATSRDTGLYGYTF.